This T cell receptor beta chain was documented in a study of a mutant IDH1 vaccine in newly diagnosed glioma. Study context: Treated patients had a mean age of about 38 years and an approximately 62% male, around 38% female split. The therapy given earlier, which was standard therapy, consisted of radiotherapy, temozolomide, or both, and most of the patients received both.

The sample's time point: week 35, safety follow-up. In the vaccine, a single dose held 300 ug of the mutant IDH1 20-mer peptide, along with topical imiquimod. About this clone: The antigen is unknown. Other DNA sequences in the sample encode the same CDR3.

TCRdb's table, derived via immunoSEQ multiplex PCR, lists solely in-frame clones and lacks some. The sample holds approximately 60,000 clones; approximately 87% are singletons and the top ten take 1.5% to 2%. Germline trimming cut 0 bases from V and 2 bases from J; bases unmatched to any gene: 0. The CDR3 runs to 15 residues. CDR1 and CDR2 from the germline V gene are KGHSH and LQKENI. The sequences come from PBMCs, collected from a glioma patient whose treatment included an IDH1 peptide vaccine. The V call is TRBV18, the J call TRBJ2-7; 11 nucleotides agree with TRBD1. The TCR originated in a man aged 40-49 years with glioma. This chain's CDR3 is CASSPPGQGAYEQYF. In DNA form, the CDR3 reads TGTGCCAGCTCACCACCGGGACAGGGGGCCTACGAGCAGTACTTC.